The rows below give T cell receptor beta chains drawn from one sample of a study of CD4 T cells in relation to SARS-CoV-2 and coronaviruses. The protocol was immunoSEQ multiplex PCR, while the TCRdb copy is restricted to in-frame clones and leaves out a portion. The sample holds roughly 24,000 clones, under 85% seen once. The antigens for these receptors are not known. The sequencing sample was made of CD4+ T cells from PBMCs, cultured in vitro. The receptors originated from a human donor in good health. CDR3s include the opening cysteine and the closing phenylalanine or tryptophan.

TRBJ2-7,TRBV11-2,15,CASSSGTQSSYEQYF
TRBJ2-1,TRBV7-2,14,CASSPVTGDNEQFF
TRBJ2-7,TRBV9,18,CASSVGQFGVGGYYEQYF
TRBJ2-2,TRBV2,13,CASRGLSAGELFF
TRBJ2-2,TRBV5-1,17,CASSTSGGRGVTGELFF
TRBJ1-6,TRBV27,15,CASSPRQGLDSPLHF
TRBJ1-2,TRBV7-2,15,CASSLSWDSNYGYTF
TRBJ2-1,TRBV15,11,CATSREWEQFF
TRBJ1-1,TRBV14,13,CASSQAPDTEAFF
TRBJ2-1,TRBV15,18,CATSKRDRGRMSYNEQFF
TRBJ1-5,TRBV6-5,13,CASRADSNQPQHF
TRBJ1-1,TRBV29-1,13,CSVIQGMNTEAFF
TRBJ1-2,TRBV27,13,CASSAFISDGYTF
TRBJ2-1,TRBV5-1,18,CASTLYTTSGTKYNEQFF
TRBJ1-1,TRBV6-1,13,CASSEVRGWGAFF
TRBJ1-3,TRBV12-5,18,CASGLALWTQLVGNTIYF
TRBJ1-5,TRBV9,12,CASSVGEGPQHF
TRBJ2-5,TRBV5-4,14,CASSLKAGDETQYF
TRBJ2-5,TRBV4-1,19,CASSQAQGLAGSQYQTQYF
TRBJ2-5,TRBV19,15,CASSIVGREGETQYF
TRBJ1-3,TRBV5-4,13,CASSLQGGNTIYF